These T cell receptor beta chains were read from a single sample in a study of CD8 T cells in ankylosing spondylitis. TCRdb itself ran the 5' RACE reads through MiXCR, one entry per CDR3 protein. Here the sample spans nearly 350,000 distinct CDR3 sequences, roughly 14% being singletons. Sequenced: blood, either unsorted or a sorted T cell fraction (not recorded which). These receptors were taken from a male donor with ankylosing spondylitis or in good health (not recorded which). Each CDR3 is given with its conserved first and last residue. Each record gives: V gene, D gene, clone size, J gene, CDR3 protein, CDR3 DNA. The D gene is left open where the match is weak. A row's size may be missing; if present it is once, few, many or a size class.

V gene: TRBV20-1; D gene: TRBD1; clone size: few; J gene: TRBJ2-3; CDR3 protein: CSAMDRGRGDTQYF; CDR3 DNA: TGCAGTGCAATGGACAGGGGGCGAGGGGATACGCAGTATTTT
V gene: TRBV6-5; D gene: .; clone size: .; J gene: TRBJ2-3; CDR3 protein: CASSYGVAADTQYF; CDR3 DNA: TGTGCCAGCAGTTACGGGGTAGCGGCAGATACGCAGTATTTT
V gene: TRBV25-1; D gene: .; clone size: few; J gene: TRBJ1-4; CDR3 protein: CASSDYTAPEKLFF; CDR3 DNA: TGTGCCAGCAGTGACTACACGGCGCCCGAAAAACTGTTTTTT
V gene: TRBV5-1; D gene: TRBD1; clone size: many; J gene: TRBJ2-2; CDR3 protein: CASSLATGGTGELFF; CDR3 DNA: TGCGCCAGCAGCTTGGCGACAGGGGGGACCGGGGAGCTGTTTTTT
V gene: TRBV9; D gene: .; clone size: .; J gene: TRBJ2-7; CDR3 protein: CASSVDYGEQYF; CDR3 DNA: TGTGCCAGCAGCGTAGATTATGGCGAGCAGTACTTC
V gene: TRBV12-3/TRBV12-4; D gene: TRBD1; clone size: .; J gene: TRBJ1-5; CDR3 protein: CASSSTGPRGQPQHF; CDR3 DNA: TGTGCCAGCAGTTCGACAGGGCCTAGGGGTCAGCCCCAGCATTTT
V gene: TRBV5-4; D gene: .; clone size: .; J gene: TRBJ2-7; CDR3 protein: CASSLGTGFASYEQYF; CDR3 DNA: TGTGCCAGCAGCTTGGGAACGGGATTTGCCTCCTACGAGCAGTACTTC
V gene: TRBV12-3/TRBV12-4; D gene: TRBD1; clone size: many; J gene: TRBJ2-2; CDR3 protein: CASSPDRYNTGELFF; CDR3 DNA: TGTGCCAGCAGTCCGGACAGGTACAACACCGGGGAGCTGTTTTTT
V gene: TRBV4-2; D gene: TRBD2; clone size: few; J gene: TRBJ2-1; CDR3 protein: CASSPGGSGAYNEQFF; CDR3 DNA: TGTGCCAGCAGCCCTGGCGGTAGCGGGGCCTACAATGAGCAGTTCTTC
V gene: TRBV5-1; D gene: TRBD1; clone size: .; J gene: TRBJ2-1; CDR3 protein: CASSSGTGVYNEQFF; CDR3 DNA: TGCGCCAGCAGCTCCGGGACAGGGGTCTACAATGAGCAGTTCTTC
V gene: TRBV9; D gene: .; clone size: .; J gene: TRBJ2-7; CDR3 protein: CASSVDRQIYEQYF; CDR3 DNA: TGTGCCAGCAGCGTAGACCGGCAGATCTACGAGCAGTACTTC
V gene: TRBV20-1; D gene: TRBD1; clone size: .; J gene: TRBJ1-1; CDR3 protein: CSAAWTGGTEAFF; CDR3 DNA: TGCAGTGCTGCCTGGACAGGGGGCACTGAAGCTTTCTTT
V gene: TRBV3-1; D gene: TRBD1; clone size: few; J gene: TRBJ1-6; CDR3 protein: CASSQPDRGHGSPLHF; CDR3 DNA: TGTGCCAGCAGCCAACCCGACAGGGGTCATGGCTCACCCCTCCACTTT
V gene: TRBV5-5; D gene: .; clone size: few; J gene: TRBJ1-2; CDR3 protein: CASSLSARLNYGYTF; CDR3 DNA: TGTGCCAGCAGCTTGTCGGCGAGGTTAAACTATGGCTACACCTTC
V gene: TRBV5-1; D gene: .; clone size: .; J gene: TRBJ2-1; CDR3 protein: CASSLVGRGWNEQFF; CDR3 DNA: TGCGCCAGCAGCTTAGTGGGGAGAGGTTGGAATGAGCAGTTCTTC